The source of this T cell receptor (beta chain) is a study of blood T cell repertoires in COVID-19. Across the whole study: Sites in the United States, Italy and Spain provided acute and convalescent COVID-19 samples. T cells, B-cell-depleted T cells, or PBMCs provided the cDNA or gDNA that served as material.

How the authors handled the data: Nucleated cell number was recorded as an estimate derived from reference gene primer amplification. Sequencing used immunoSEQ multiplex PCR; TCRdb keeps in-frame clones, though not all of them. The D gene and trimming were derived from the DNA, and the V and J assignments and clone size from that table. The sample lists under 100,000 clones; about 85% were seen once. Germline trimming cut 1 base from V and 5 bases from J; bases unmatched to any gene: 10. The CDR3 is made up of 16 amino acids. CDR1 is LNHDA and CDR2 is SQIVND in the germline V gene (reference sequence).

J is TRBJ1-2 and V is TRBV19, with 7 bases that match TRBD1. This clonotype was obtained from a man aged 45-65 years with acute or convalescent COVID-19. Sequencing was done on a sample of peripheral blood. CDR3 in DNA: TGTGCCAGTAGTATAGGAGGGGGCGTAGGGATATATGGCTACACCTTC. It yields the protein CASSIGGGVGIYGYTF.